The rows below give T cell receptor beta chains drawn from one sample of a study of cytomegalovirus exposure and HLA in healthy donors. Measured with immunoSEQ multiplex PCR; TCRdb has only the in-frame clones, and not every one. Found here are 150,000 to 200,000 clones, approximately 80% of them singletons; the top ten hold approximately 3%. The sample consisted of PBMCs. All receptors come from a male donor in good health and CMV-seronegative. Both conserved end residues are part of each CDR3. A D gene is named only where the DNA matches it firmly. Rows give clone size only sometimes, using once, few, many, or a class for an expanded clone.

>TRBV18|TRBD1|TRBJ2-2|few
TGTGCCAGCTCACCACGCGACCGGGACAGGGGAACCGGGGAGCTGTTTTTT
CASSPRDRDRGTGELFF
>TRBV28|-|TRBJ1-5|-
TGTGCCAGCAGTTTGGGGGGGGCGTATAGCAATCAGCCCCAGCATTTT
CASSLGGAYSNQPQHF
>TRBV7-2|TRBD2|TRBJ2-6|-
TGTGCCAGCAGCTCCCGGGGGGGTGAGGCTGGGGCCAACGTCCTGACTTTC
CASSSRGGEAGANVLTF
>TRBV4-1|-|TRBJ2-5|-
TGCGCCAGCAGACGGGACATCGGTAGGGAGACCCAGTACTTC
CASRRDIGRETQYF
>TRBV10-3|TRBD2|TRBJ2-1|-
TGTGCCATCAGTGAGTTTAGCGGGAGGGGGTCCTACAATGAGCAGTTCTTC
CAISEFSGRGSYNEQFF
>TRBV7-2|TRBD2|TRBJ2-7|few
TGTGCCAGCAGCTTTAGGACTAGTGCCCAGGAGCAGTACTTC
CASSFRTSAQEQYF
>TRBV28|TRBD2|TRBJ2-3|once
TGTGCCAGCAGTGGGGGCGGGGGGCTCTACACAGATACGCAGTATTTT
CASSGGGGLYTDTQYF
>TRBV5-1|TRBD1|TRBJ1-1|-
TGCGCCAGCAGCTTGGATCCGGGACAGATGAACACTGAAGCTTTCTTT
CASSLDPGQMNTEAFF
>TRBV5-1|TRBD2|TRBJ2-7|few
TGCGCCAGCAGCCCTGGGACTACCTCTTCCTACGAGCAGTACTTC
CASSPGTTSSYEQYF
>TRBV7-2|-|TRBJ2-7|once
TGTGCCAGCAGCCCCCGACAGCTATCCGAGCAGTACTTC
CASSPRQLSEQYF
>TRBV11-2|-|TRBJ2-7|-
TGTGCCAGCAGTCGCTCTAGATTGGCATCCTACGAGCAGTACTTC
CASSRSRLASYEQYF
>TRBV7-6|-|TRBJ2-1|-
TGTGCCAGCAGCCCTAAATCGGAACCAGCGGCCTACAATGAGCAGTTCTTC
CASSPKSEPAAYNEQFF
>TRBV6-6|-|TRBJ1-2|-
TGTGCCAGCAGTTACTCGATTCTGACTAATGGCTACACCTTC
CASSYSILTNGYTF
>TRBV10-3|TRBD2|TRBJ2-7|-
TGTGCCACCAGGCCCGGACTAGCGGGAACTTACGAGCAGTACTTC
CATRPGLAGTYEQYF
>TRBV13|TRBD2|TRBJ2-7|few
TGTGCCAGCAGCTATTCCGGGACTACCTCCTACGAGCAGTACTTC
CASSYSGTTSYEQYF
>TRBV5-1|-|TRBJ2-7|once
TGCGCCAGCAGCTTGGACGCAGGGTCCTCTACGAAGCAGTACTTC
CASSLDAGSSTKQYF
>TRBV18|-|TRBJ2-1|once
TGTGCCAGTACCTTCGGGGGAGGAATCTACAATGAGCAGTTCTTC
CASTFGGGIYNEQFF
>TRBV10-3|-|TRBJ2-5|few
TGTGCCATCAGGGCAGGGGGGCTTTGGGAAGAGACCCAGTACTTC
CAIRAGGLWEETQYF
>TRBV12-5|TRBD2|TRBJ2-1|-
TGTGCTAGTGGTCCGGGGGGGGCTCCCGCCTACAATGAGCAGTTCTTC
CASGPGGAPAYNEQFF
>TRBV21-1|-|TRBJ2-7|-
TGTGCCAGCAGCACAGGGCTGGAATACGAGCAGTACTTC
CASSTGLEYEQYF
>TRBV28|TRBD1|TRBJ2-6|once
TGTGCCAGCAGTTTGACAGGGTCCGGGGCCAACGTCCTGACTTTC
CASSLTGSGANVLTF
>TRBV7-9|TRBD1|TRBJ2-7|-
TGTTCCAGCAGCTTTCCAGACAGGGGCGAGCAGTACTTC
CSSSFPDRGEQYF
>TRBV11-2|TRBD1|TRBJ1-2|-
TGTGCCAGCAGCTTTTTCGTCGGACAGGGCACATATGGCTACACCTTC
CASSFFVGQGTYGYTF